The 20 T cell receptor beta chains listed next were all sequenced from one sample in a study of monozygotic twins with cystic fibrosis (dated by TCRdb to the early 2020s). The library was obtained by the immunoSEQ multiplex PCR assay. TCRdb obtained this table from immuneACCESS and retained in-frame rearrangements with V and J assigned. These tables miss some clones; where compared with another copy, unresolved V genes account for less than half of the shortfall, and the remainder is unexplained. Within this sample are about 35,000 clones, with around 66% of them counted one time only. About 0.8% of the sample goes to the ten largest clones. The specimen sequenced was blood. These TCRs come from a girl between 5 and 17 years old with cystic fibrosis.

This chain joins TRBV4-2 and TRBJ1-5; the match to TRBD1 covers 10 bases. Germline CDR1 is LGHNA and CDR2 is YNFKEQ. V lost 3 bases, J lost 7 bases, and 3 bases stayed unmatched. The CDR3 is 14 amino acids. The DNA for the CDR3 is TGTGCCAGCAGCCAGACAGGGGGCCAACAGCCCCAGCATTTT. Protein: CASSQTGGQQPQHF.

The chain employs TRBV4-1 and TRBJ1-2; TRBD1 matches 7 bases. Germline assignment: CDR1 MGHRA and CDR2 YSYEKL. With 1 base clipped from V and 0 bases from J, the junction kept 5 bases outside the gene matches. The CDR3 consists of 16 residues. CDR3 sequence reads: CASSQVGGTANYGYTF. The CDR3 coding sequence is TGCGCCAGCAGCCAAGTAGGGGGGACAGCTAACTATGGCTACACCTTC.

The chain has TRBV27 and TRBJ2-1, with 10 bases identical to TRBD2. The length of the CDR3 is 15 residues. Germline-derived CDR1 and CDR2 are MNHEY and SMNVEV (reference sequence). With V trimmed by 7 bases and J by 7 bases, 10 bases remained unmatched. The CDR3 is CASTPLAGAVNEQFF. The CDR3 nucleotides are TGTGCCAGCACTCCTCTAGCGGGAGCAGTGAATGAGCAGTTCTTC.

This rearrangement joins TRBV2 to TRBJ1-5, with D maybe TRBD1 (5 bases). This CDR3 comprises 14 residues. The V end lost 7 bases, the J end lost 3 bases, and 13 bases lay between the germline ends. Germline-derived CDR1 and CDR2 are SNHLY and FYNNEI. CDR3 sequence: CASNPGLPNQPQHF. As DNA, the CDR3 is TGTGCCAGCAACCCGGGACTGCCCAATCAGCCCCAGCATTTT.

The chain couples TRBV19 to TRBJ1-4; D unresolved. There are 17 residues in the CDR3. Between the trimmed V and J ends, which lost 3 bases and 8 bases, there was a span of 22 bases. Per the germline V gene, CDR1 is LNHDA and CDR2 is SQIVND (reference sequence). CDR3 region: CASSMRAFLVSREKLFF. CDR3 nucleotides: TGTGCCAGTAGTATGCGGGCCTTCTTGGTCTCGAGGGAAAAACTGTTTTTT.

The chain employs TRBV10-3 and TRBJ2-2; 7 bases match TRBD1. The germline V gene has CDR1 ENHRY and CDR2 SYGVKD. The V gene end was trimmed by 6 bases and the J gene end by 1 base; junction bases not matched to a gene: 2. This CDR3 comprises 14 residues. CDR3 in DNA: TGTGCCATCAGCAGGGACAGGAACACCGGGGAGCTGTTTTTT. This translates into CAISRDRNTGELFF.

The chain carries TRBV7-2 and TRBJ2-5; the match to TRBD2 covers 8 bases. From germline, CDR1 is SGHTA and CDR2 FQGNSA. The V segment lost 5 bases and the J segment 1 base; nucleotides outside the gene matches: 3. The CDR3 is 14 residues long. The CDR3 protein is CASSETSGQETQYF. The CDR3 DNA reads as TGTGCCAGCAGCGAAACTAGCGGCCAAGAGACCCAGTACTTC. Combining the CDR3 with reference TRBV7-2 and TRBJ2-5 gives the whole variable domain GAGVSQSPSNKVTEKGKDVELRCDPISGHTALYWYRQSLGQGLEFLIYFQGNSAPDKSGLPSDRFSAERTGGSVSTLTIQRTQQEDSAVYLCASSETSGQETQYFGPGTRLLVL.

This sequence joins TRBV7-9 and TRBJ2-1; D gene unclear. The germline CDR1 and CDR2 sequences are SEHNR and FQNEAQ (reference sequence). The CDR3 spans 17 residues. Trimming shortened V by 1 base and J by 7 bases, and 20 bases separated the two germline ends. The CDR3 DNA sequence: TGTGCCAGCAGCTTAGGAATGATGACGGACGGGTTAAATGAGCAGTTCTTC. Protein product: CASSLGMMTDGLNEQFF.

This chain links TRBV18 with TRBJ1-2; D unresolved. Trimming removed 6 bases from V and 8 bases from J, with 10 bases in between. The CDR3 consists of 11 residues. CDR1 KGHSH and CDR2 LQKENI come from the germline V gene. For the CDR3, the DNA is TGTGCCAGCTCGTCACTCCAGGGCTACACCTTC. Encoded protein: CASSSLQGYTF.

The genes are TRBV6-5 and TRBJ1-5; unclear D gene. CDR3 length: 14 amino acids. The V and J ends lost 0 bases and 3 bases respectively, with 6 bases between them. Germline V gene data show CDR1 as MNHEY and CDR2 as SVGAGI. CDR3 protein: CASSYSRANQPQHF. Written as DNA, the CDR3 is TGTGCCAGCAGTTACTCGAGGGCCAATCAGCCCCAGCATTTT.

The CDR3 protein is CASSLFLGSWRAVNEQYV. The CDR3 nucleotides are TGCGCCAGCTCACTATTCCTGGGCAGTTGGCGGGCGGTTAACGAGCAGTACGTC. This rearrangement joins TRBV10-1 to TRBJ2-7, with a weak D call TRBD2 (5 bases). The V end was cut by 8 bases, the J end by 5 bases, with 31 bases between. The CDR3 runs to 18 residues. Germline values: CDR1 WNHNN, CDR2 SYGVQD (reference sequence).

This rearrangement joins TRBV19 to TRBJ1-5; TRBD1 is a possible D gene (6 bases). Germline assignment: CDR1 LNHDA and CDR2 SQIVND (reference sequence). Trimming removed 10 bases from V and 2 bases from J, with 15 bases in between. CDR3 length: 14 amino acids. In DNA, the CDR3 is TGTGCCACCGCGGGGGGGGCGGGCAATCAGCCCCAGCATTTT. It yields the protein CATAGGAGNQPQHF.

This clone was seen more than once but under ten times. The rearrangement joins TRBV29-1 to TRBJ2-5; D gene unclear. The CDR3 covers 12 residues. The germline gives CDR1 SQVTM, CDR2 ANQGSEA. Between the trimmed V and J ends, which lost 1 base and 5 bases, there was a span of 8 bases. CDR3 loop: CSVEVRWETQYF. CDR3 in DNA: TGCAGCGTTGAAGTAAGGTGGGAGACCCAGTACTTC.

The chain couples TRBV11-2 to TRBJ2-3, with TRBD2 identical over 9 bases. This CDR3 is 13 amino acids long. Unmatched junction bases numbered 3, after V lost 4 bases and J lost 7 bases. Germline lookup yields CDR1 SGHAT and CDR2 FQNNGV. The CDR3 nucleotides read TGTGCCAGCAGCTACCTAGCGGGATATACGCAGTATTTT. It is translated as CASSYLAGYTQYF.

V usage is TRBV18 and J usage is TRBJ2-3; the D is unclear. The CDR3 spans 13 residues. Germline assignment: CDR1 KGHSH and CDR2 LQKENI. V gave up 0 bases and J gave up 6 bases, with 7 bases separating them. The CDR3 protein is CASSPPYGDTQYF. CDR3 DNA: TGTGCCAGCTCACCACCGTACGGTGATACGCAGTATTTT.

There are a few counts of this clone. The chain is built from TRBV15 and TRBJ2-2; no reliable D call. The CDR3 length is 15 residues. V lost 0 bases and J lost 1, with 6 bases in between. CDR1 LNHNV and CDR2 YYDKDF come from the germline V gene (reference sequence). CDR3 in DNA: TGTGCCACCAGCAGAGAGGAAAGGAACACCGGGGAGCTGTTTTTT. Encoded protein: CATSREERNTGELFF. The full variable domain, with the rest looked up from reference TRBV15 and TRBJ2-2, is DAMVIQNPRYQVTQFGKPVTLSCSQTLNHNVMYWYQQKSSQAPKLLFHYYDKDFNNEADTPDNFQSRRPNTSFCFLDIRSPGLGDTAMYLCATSREERNTGELFFGEGSRLTVL.

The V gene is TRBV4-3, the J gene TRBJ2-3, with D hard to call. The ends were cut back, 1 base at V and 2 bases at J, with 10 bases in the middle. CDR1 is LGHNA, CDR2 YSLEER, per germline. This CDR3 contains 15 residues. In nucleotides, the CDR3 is TGCGCCAGCAGCCAAGTTGGCGGTAACACAGATACGCAGTATTTT. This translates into CASSQVGGNTDTQYF.

CDR3 loop: CASRGSSRTDTQYF. Here the CDR3 DNA reads TGTGCCAGCAGGGGGTCTAGCCGCACAGATACGCAGTATTTT. The chain combines TRBV28 with TRBJ2-3; a weak D match, TRBD2 (5 bases). This CDR3 contains 14 residues. Germline CDR1 and CDR2: MDHEN and SYDVKM. V lost 6 bases and J 1 base, leaving 11 bases between the germline ends.

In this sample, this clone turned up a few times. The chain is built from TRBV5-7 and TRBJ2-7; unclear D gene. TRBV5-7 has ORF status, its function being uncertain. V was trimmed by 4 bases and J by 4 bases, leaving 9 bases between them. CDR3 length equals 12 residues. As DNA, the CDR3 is TGTGCCAGCAGCCGGGCGACATACGAGCAGTACTTC. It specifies CASSRATYEQYF.

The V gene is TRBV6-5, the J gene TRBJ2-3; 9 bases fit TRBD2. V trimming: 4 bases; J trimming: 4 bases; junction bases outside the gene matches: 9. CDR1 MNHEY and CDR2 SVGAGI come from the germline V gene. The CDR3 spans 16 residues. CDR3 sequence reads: CASSWFGGRGADTQYF. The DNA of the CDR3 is TGTGCCAGCAGTTGGTTCGGCGGGAGGGGTGCAGATACGCAGTATTTT.